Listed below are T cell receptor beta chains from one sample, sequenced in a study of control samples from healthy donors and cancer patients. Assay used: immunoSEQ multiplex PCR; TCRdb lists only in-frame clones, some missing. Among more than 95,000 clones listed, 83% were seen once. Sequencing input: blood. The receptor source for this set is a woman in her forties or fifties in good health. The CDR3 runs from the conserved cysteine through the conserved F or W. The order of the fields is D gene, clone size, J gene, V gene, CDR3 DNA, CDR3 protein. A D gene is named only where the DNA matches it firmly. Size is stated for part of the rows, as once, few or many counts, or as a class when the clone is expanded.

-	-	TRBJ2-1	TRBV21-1	TGTGCCAGCAGCATAAGAAAGGGGGGGAGCTCCTACAATGAGCAGTTCTTC	CASSIRKGGSSYNEQFF
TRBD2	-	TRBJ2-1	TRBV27	TGTGCCAGCAGTTTATCGAGGACCCGGGAGGAGTTCTTC	CASSLSRTREEFF
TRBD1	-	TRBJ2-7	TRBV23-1	TGCGCTAACCTTTCAGGGGGTACCTTCTGGGAGCAGTACTTC	CANLSGGTFWEQYF
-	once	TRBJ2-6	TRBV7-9	TGTGCCAGCATCGTGGGCAGTTACTCTGGGGCCAACGTCCTGACTTTC	CASIVGSYSGANVLTF
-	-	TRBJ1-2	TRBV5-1	TGCGCCAGCAGCAGGGGACACCTAACTAACTATGGCTACACCTTC	CASSRGHLTNYGYTF
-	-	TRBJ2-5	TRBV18	TGTGCCAGCTCACCTTCCGTACAGGGGAGGGAGACCCAGTACTTC	CASSPSVQGRETQYF
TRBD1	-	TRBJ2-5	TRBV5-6	TGTGCCAGCAGCCCTCGGACAGGGGCGAAAGAGACCCAGTACTTC	CASSPRTGAKETQYF
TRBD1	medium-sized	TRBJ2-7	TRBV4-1	TGCGCCAGCAGCCAAGAGGGACAGGGTCACTACGAGCAGTACTTC	CASSQEGQGHYEQYF
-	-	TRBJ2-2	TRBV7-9	TGTGCCAGCAGCTACGTCCTAACCGGGGAGCTGTTTTTT	CASSYVLTGELFF
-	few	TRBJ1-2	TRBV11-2	TGTGCCAGCAGCTTAGTTTCGGGGGCTAACTATGGCTACACCTTC	CASSLVSGANYGYTF
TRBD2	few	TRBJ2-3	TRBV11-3	TGTGCCAGCAGCTTTGGACTAGATGTCACAGATACGCAGTATTTT	CASSFGLDVTDTQYF
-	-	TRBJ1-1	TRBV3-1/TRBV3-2	TGTGCCAGCAGCCAAGGAATGGCTGTAACTTTCTTT	CASSQGMAVTFF
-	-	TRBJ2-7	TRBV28	TGTGCCAGCGGCTCTTTCTTGAATGAGGCCTACGAGCAGTACTTC	CASGSFLNEAYEQYF
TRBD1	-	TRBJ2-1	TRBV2	TGTGCCAGCATCCCGGACAGGGGGTCGACCTACAATGAGCAGTTCTTC	CASIPDRGSTYNEQFF
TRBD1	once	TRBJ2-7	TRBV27	TGTGCCAGCAGTTGGACAGGGTCTCAGGGGGTCAAGTACTTC	CASSWTGSQGVKYF
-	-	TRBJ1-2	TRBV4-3	TGCGCCAGCAGCCAAGATCTTTCGGGCTATGGCTACACCTTC	CASSQDLSGYGYTF
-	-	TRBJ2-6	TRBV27	TGTGCCAGCAGTACAAGGACAGACTCTGGGGCCAACGTCCTGACTTTC	CASSTRTDSGANVLTF
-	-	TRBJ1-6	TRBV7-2	TGTGCCAGCAGCGGAGGGGGATTAGGGTCCTTTAATTCACCCCTCCACTTT	CASSGGGLGSFNSPLHF
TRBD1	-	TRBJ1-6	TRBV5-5	TGTGCCAGCAGCTTGGGGACAGGGAATTCACCCCTCCACTTT	CASSLGTGNSPLHF
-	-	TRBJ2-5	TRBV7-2	TGTGCCAGCAGCCTCGCCAGGCAAGAGACCCAGTACTTC	CASSLARQETQYF
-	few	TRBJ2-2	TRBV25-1	TGTGCCAGCGGTCCCACCGGGGAGCTGTTTTTT	CASGPTGELFF
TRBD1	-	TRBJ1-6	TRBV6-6	TGTGCCAGCACCCTTCACCTGACAGGGGGCGACTCACCCCTCCACTTT	CASTLHLTGGDSPLHF
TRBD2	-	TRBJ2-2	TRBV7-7	TGTGCTAGCAGCCAGACTAGCGCGAACACCGGGGAGCTGTTTTTT	CASSQTSANTGELFF
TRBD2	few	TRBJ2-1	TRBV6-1	TGTGCCAGCAGTGAGGCTAGCGGGAGGGCCGGGTATGAGCAGTTCTTC	CASSEASGRAGYEQFF
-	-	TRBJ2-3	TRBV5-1	TGCGCCGGCTCGGTGAGCGCCACAGATACGCAGTATTTT	CAGSVSATDTQYF
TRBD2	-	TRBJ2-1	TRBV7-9	TGTGCCAGCAGCTTAGCGCTAGCGGCCCCAAAGGGGAATGAGCAGTTCTTC	CASSLALAAPKGNEQFF
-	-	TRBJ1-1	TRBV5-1	TGCGCCAGCAGCTTGACAGGGATGAACACTGAAGCTTTCTTT	CASSLTGMNTEAFF
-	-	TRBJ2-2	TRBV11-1	TGTGCCAGCAGCTTAGCGGAGAACACCGGGGAGCTGTTTTTT	CASSLAENTGELFF
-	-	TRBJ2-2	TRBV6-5	TGTGCCAGCAGTCCGGTAGCTACCACCGGGGAGCTGTTTTTT	CASSPVATTGELFF
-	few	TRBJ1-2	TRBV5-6	TGTGCCAGCAGCCTCCGGCCGGGCAGGTTTACTATCTATGGCTACACCTTC	CASSLRPGRFTIYGYTF
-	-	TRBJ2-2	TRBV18	TGTGCCAGCTCACCAAAAGACGGGGAGCTGTTTTTT	CASSPKDGELFF
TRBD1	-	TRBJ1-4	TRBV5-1	TGCGCCAGCCGACAGGGGGCCTTAAGTTCTACTAATGAAAAACTGTTTTTT	CASRQGALSSTNEKLFF
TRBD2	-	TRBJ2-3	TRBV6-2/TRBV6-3	TGTGCCAGCAGCCCTCTTAGCGGGAGAAGCACAGATACGCAGTATTTT	CASSPLSGRSTDTQYF
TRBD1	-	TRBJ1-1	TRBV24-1	TGTGCCACCAGTGACCCAAACCCGGACAGGGGGAACACTGAAGCTTTCTTT	CATSDPNPDRGNTEAFF
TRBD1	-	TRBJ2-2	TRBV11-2	TGTGCCAGCAGCTTAACAGGGGGCGGGGGCACCGGGGAGCTGTTTTTT	CASSLTGGGGTGELFF
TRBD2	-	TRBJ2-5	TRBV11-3	TGTGCCAGCAGCCCAGGGACTACGCAACTTCGGACCCAGTACTTC	CASSPGTTQLRTQYF
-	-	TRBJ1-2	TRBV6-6	TGTGCCAGCGGGCCGGCAGTAAACTATGGCTACACCTTC	CASGPAVNYGYTF
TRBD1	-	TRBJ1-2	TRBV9	TGTGCCAGCAGCCCAACAGGGGACAACTATGGCTACACCTTC	CASSPTGDNYGYTF
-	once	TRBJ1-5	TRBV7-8	TGTGCCAGCAGCGCAACACAGGGCGCTGGCAATCAGCCCCAGCATTTT	CASSATQGAGNQPQHF
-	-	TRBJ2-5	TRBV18	TGTGCCAGCTCGGTAGAGACCCAGTACTTC	CASSVETQYF
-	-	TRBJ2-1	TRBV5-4	TGTGCCAGCAGCTTGTTCCGGGGCCGAAGCAATGAGCAGTTCTTC	CASSLFRGRSNEQFF
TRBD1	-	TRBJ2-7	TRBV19	TGTGCCAGTAGTGAATCCGGGACAGGACACTACGAGCAGTACTTC	CASSESGTGHYEQYF
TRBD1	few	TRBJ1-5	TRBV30	TGTGCCTGGACCCCAGCCGACAGGGAACAGGGTCAGCCCCAGCATTTT	CAWTPADREQGQPQHF